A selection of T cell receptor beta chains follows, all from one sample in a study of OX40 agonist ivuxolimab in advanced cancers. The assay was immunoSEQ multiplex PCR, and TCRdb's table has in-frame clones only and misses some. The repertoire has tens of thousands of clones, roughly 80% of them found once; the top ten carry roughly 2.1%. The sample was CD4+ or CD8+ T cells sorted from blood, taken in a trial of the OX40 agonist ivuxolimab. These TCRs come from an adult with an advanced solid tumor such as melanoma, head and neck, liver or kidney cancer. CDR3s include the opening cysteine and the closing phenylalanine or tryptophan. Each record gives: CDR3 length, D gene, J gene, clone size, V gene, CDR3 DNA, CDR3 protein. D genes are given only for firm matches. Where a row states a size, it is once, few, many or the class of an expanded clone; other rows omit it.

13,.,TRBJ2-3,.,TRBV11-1,TGTGCCAGCAGCTTAAGAGTGGGTGATACGCAGTATTTT,CASSLRVGDTQYF
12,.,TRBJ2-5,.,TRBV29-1,TGCACTGGGGGCAGGCAGCAAGAGACCCAGTACTTC,CTGGRQQETQYF
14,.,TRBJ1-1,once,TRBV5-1,TGCGCCAGCAGCTGGGGGGGCCAACCTGGAGAAGCTTTCTTT,CASSWGGQPGEAFF
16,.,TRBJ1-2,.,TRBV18,TGTGCCAGCTCACCAGAGGGACATTCATCTAACTATGGCTACACCTTC,CASSPEGHSSNYGYTF
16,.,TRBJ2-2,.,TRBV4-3,TGCGCCAGCAGCCAAGATCCCTCGGGACGCACCGGGGAGCTGTTTTTT,CASSQDPSGRTGELFF
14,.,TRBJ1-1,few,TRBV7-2,TGTGCCAGCAGCCCCGGACGGTTGAACACTGAAGCTTTCTTT,CASSPGRLNTEAFF
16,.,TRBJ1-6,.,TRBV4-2,TGTGCCAGCAGCCAAGTCTTCAGGGCCGGCGGTTCACCCCTCCACTTT,CASSQVFRAGGSPLHF
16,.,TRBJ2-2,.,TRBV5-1,TGCGCCAGCAGCTCTTTGGGAGCCGGAAGGACCGGGGAGCTGTTTTTT,CASSSLGAGRTGELFF
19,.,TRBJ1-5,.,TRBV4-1,TGCGCCAGCAGCCAAGATTATGATACTATAGGACAGCCTAATCAGCCCCAGCATTTT,CASSQDYDTIGQPNQPQHF
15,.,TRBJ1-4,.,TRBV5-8,TGTGCCAGCAGCTGGGAGACAGGCGTGGCAGAAAAACTGTTTTTT,CASSWETGVAEKLFF
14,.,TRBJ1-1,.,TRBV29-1,TGCAGCGTTGTGATAGGACACTTGAACACTGAAGCTTTCTTT,CSVVIGHLNTEAFF
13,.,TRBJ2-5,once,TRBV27,TGTGCCAGCAGTTTATCCCAGGGAGAGACCCAGTACTTC,CASSLSQGETQYF
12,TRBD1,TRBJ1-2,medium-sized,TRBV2,TGTGCCAGCAGTGGGGCAGGGGGCGGCTACACCTTC,CASSGAGGGYTF
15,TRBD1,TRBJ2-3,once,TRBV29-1,TGCAGCGTTGAAGATCTACAGGGGGCAAGAGATACGCAGTATTTT,CSVEDLQGARDTQYF
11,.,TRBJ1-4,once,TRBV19,TGTGCCAGCCAACGGGCTGAAAAACTGTTTTTT,CASQRAEKLFF
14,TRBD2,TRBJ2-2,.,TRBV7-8,TGTGCCAGCCAGCGGGACCTCAACACCGGGGAGCTGTTTTTT,CASQRDLNTGELFF
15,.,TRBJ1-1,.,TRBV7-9,TGTGCCAGCAGCTTCTGGGGCGGTAAAACCACTGAAGCTTTCTTT,CASSFWGGKTTEAFF
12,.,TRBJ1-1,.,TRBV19,TGTGCCAGTATTCTCCCACGGTACCAAGCTTTCTTT,CASILPRYQAFF
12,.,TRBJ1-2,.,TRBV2,TGTGCCAGCAGTGACAGAAACTATGGCTACACCTTC,CASSDRNYGYTF
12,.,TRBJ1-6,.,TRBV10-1,TGCGCCAGCAGTGGGGTCGATTCACCCCTCCACTTT,CASSGVDSPLHF
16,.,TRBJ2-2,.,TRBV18,TGTGCCAGCTCACCGATCGGGACGGCGGGCACCGGGGAGCTGTTTTTT,CASSPIGTAGTGELFF
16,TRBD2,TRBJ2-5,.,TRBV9,TGTGCCAGCAGCGCCTGGGGGGGGAGTAGAGATCCGACCCAGTACTTC,CASSAWGGSRDPTQYF
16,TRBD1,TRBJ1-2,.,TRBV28,TGTGCCAGCAGTTTACCCCGACAGGGGCGTTACTATGGCTACACCTTC,CASSLPRQGRYYGYTF
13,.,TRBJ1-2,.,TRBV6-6,TGTGCCAGCAGTTTAGAGCCACGGTATGGCTACACCTTC,CASSLEPRYGYTF
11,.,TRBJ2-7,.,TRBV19,TGTGCCAGTAGGGGTGCCGGCGAGCAGTACTTC,CASRGAGEQYF
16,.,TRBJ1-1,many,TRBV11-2,TGTGCCAGCAGCTTATACGGACAGTTCTTTAACACTGAAGCTTTCTTT,CASSLYGQFFNTEAFF
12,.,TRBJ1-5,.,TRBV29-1,TGCAGCGCTGGGGACGTTAGCCAGCCCCAGCATTTT,CSAGDVSQPQHF
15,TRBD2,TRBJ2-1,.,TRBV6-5,TGTGCCAGCACCCCCCCTACTAGCGGGAGTAATGAGCAGTTCTTC,CASTPPTSGSNEQFF
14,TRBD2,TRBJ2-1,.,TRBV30,TGTGCCTGGAGTGTAGGAACTAGCGGGAACGAGCAGTTCTTC,CAWSVGTSGNEQFF